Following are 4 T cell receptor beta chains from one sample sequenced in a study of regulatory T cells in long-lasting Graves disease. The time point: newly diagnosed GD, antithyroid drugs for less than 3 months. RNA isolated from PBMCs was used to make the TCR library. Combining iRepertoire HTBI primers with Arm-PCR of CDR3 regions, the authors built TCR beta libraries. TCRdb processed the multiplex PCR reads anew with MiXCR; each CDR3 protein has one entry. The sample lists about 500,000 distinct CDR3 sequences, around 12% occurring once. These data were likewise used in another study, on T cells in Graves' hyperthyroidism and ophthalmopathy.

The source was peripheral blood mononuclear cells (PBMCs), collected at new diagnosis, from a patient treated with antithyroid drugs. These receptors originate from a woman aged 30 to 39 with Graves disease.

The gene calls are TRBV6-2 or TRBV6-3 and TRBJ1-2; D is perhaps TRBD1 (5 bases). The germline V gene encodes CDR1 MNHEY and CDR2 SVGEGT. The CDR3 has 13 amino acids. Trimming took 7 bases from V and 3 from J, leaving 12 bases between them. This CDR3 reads CASTTRVYYGYTF. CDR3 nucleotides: TGTGCCAGCACGACCAGGGTGTACTATGGCTACACCTTC.

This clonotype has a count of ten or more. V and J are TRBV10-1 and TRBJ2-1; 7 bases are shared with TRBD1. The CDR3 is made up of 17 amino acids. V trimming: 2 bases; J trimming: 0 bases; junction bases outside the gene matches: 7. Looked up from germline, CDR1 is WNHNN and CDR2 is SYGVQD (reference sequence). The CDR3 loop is CASSELGTASSYNEQFF. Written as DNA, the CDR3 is TGCGCCAGCAGTGAGCTCGGGACAGCAAGCTCCTACAATGAGCAGTTCTTC.

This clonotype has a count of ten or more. In DNA, the CDR3 is TGTGCCAGCAGTGACGGACAGGGTGTCTACGAGCAGTACTTC. Translating gives CASSDGQGVYEQYF. This chain connects TRBV6-1 to TRBJ2-7, with TRBD1 matching 8 bases. This CDR3 comprises 14 residues. J was trimmed by 3 bases and V by 3 bases; bases with no gene match: 4. In germline, CDR1 is MNHNS, CDR2 SASEGT.

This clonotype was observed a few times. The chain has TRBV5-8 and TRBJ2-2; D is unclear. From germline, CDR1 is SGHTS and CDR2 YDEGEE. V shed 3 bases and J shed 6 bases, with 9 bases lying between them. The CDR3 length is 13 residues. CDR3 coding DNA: TGTGCCAGCAGCTCGTCGGTAGCCGGGGAGCTGTTTTTT. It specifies CASSSSVAGELFF.